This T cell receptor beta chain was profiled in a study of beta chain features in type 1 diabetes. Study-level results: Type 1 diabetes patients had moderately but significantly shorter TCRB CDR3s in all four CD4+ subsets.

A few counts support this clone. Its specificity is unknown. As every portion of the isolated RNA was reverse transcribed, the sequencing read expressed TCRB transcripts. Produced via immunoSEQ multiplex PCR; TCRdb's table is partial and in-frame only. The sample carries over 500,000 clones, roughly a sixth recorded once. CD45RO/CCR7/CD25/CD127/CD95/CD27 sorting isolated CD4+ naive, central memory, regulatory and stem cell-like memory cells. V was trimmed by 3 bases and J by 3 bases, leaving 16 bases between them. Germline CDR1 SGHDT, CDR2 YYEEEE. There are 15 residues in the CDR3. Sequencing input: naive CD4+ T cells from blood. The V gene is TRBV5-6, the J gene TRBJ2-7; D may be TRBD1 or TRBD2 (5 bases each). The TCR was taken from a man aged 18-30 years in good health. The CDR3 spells CASSSRRGGYYEQYF. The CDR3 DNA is TGTGCCAGCAGCTCTCGCCGGGGCGGGTACTACGAGCAGTACTTC.